The source of this TCR beta chain is a study of blood T cell repertoires in COVID-19. On the study more broadly: Researchers got acute and convalescent COVID-19 samples from the United States, Italy and Spain. T cells, B-cell-depleted T cells, or PBMCs provided the cDNA or gDNA that served as material.

The assay was immunoSEQ multiplex PCR, and TCRdb's table has in-frame clones only and misses some. The sample contains around 140,000 clones, roughly four fifths of which appear only once. The count of this clone is one. The V and J ends lost 0 bases and 9 bases, in that order; junction bases with no gene match: 8. The CDR3 length is 16 residues. The V gene's germline CDR1 is SGHAT and CDR2 FQDESV (reference sequence). The chain joins TRBV11-1 to TRBJ2-1; 10 nucleotides agree with TRBD2. The TCR sequence derives from a human donor in a cohort sampled during active COVID-19. What was sequenced was peripheral blood. CDR3 amino acids: CASSLAPSGRAGEQFF. The DNA of the CDR3 is TGTGCCAGCAGCTTAGCGCCCAGCGGGAGGGCCGGTGAGCAGTTCTTC.